The 23 T cell receptor beta chains below come from one sample, sequenced in a study of cytomegalovirus exposure and HLA in healthy donors. 60 Vbeta and 13 Jbeta primers were used in PCR. The method was immunoSEQ multiplex PCR; TCRdb's version includes in-frame clones alone and lacks a portion of them. The sample gives approximately 110,000 clones, just under 75% of which show up once; 4% to 5.5% is in the top ten. The specimen was PBMCs. The source of these receptors is a man in his fifties or sixties in good health and CMV-seropositive.

This clone appeared a few times. CDR3 DNA sequence: TGCGCCAGCAGCAAAAACAGGGGCGAGTCACCCCTCCACTTT. It specifies CASSKNRGESPLHF. The rearrangement uses TRBV5-1 and TRBJ1-6, with 7 bases fitting TRBD1. Germline trimming cut 4 bases from V and 10 bases from J; bases unmatched to any gene: 8. CDR3 length: 14 amino acids. Per the germline V gene, CDR1 is SGHRS and CDR2 is YFSETQ.

This clone has only a few counts. The V call is TRBV5-1, the J call TRBJ2-7; 8 nucleotides match TRBD2. The trim removed 4 bases at V and 6 bases at J, leaving 6 bases unmatched. This CDR3 comprises 13 residues. The V gene's germline CDR1 is SGHRS and CDR2 YFSETQ. The CDR3 region has the DNA TGCGCCAGCAGCACGCGGGGGGCAGTCGAGCAGTACTTC. Protein product: CASSTRGAVEQYF.

Only a few counts were recorded for this clone. The rearrangement links TRBV19 to TRBJ1-6; D gene unclear. CDR3 length equals 16 residues. Trimming shortened V by 7 bases and J by 0 bases, and 13 bases separated the two germline ends. Germline V CDR1 and CDR2: LNHDA, SQIVND (reference sequence). The DNA of the CDR3 is TGTGCCAGTACCTCTGCGGCAAGCTCCTATAATTCACCCCTCCACTTT. Protein sequence: CASTSAASSYNSPLHF. The complete variable domain, with remaining parts taken from reference TRBV19 and TRBJ1-6, reads DGGITQSPKYLFRKEGQNVTLSCEQNLNHDAMYWYRQDPGQGLRLIYYSQIVNDFQKGDIAEGYSVSREKKESFPLTVTSAQKNPTAFYLCASTSAASSYNSPLHFGNGTRLTVT.

The J gene is TRBJ1-5, the V gene TRBV7-8; D may be TRBD1 (5 bases). V was cut by 1 base and J by 7 bases, with 8 bases left in between. The CDR3 runs to 13 residues. Germline V gene sequence: CDR1 SGHVS, CDR2 FQNEAQ. DNA of the CDR3: TGTGCCAGCAGCTTAGTACGGGGGCAGCCCCAGCATTTT. Translating it yields CASSLVRGQPQHF.

The chain carries TRBV19 and TRBJ2-5; weak D call: TRBD1 (6 bases). Trimming removed 3 bases from V and 2 bases from J, with 10 bases in between. CDR3 length equals 14 residues. Germline assignment: CDR1 LNHDA and CDR2 SQIVND (reference sequence). The CDR3 region is CASSMVRGQETQYF. In nucleotides, the CDR3 is TGTGCCAGTAGTATGGTAAGGGGGCAAGAGACCCAGTACTTC. Supplemented by reference TRBV19 and TRBJ2-5, the full variable domain reads DGGITQSPKYLFRKEGQNVTLSCEQNLNHDAMYWYRQDPGQGLRLIYYSQIVNDFQKGDIAEGYSVSREKKESFPLTVTSAQKNPTAFYLCASSMVRGQETQYFGPGTRLLVL.

V usage is TRBV9 and J usage is TRBJ1-6, with a possible D match to TRBD1 (5 bases). CDR3 length: 16 residues. Trimming pared 2 bases from V and 5 bases from J, leaving 14 bases between. CDR1 and CDR2 from the germline V gene are SGDLS and YYNGEE. The CDR3 bases are TGTGCCAGCAGCGTGGGGGGGTCCCAGAATAATTCACCCCTCCACTTT. Its translation is CASSVGGSQNNSPLHF.

This clone was recorded once. J is TRBJ2-5 and V is TRBV5-4; D is possibly TRBD2 (7 bases). V dropped 1 base and J dropped 4 bases, with 11 bases sitting between them. Looked up from germline, CDR1 is SGHNT and CDR2 is YYREEE (reference sequence). This CDR3 has 14 residues. The CDR3 spells CASSLWGGRETQYF. The CDR3, as DNA: TGTGCCAGCAGCTTGTGGGGGGGCCGAGAGACCCAGTACTTC.

The chain links TRBV7-8 to TRBJ1-5, with a weak D call TRBD1 (6 bases). CDR1 and CDR2 (germline): SGHVS, FQNEAQ. V dropped 5 bases and J dropped 2 bases, with 19 bases sitting between them. This CDR3 comprises 17 residues. The CDR3 DNA reads TGTGCCAGCAGCCCAGGAGGGGGGGTTTTGGGCAATCAGCCCCAGCATTTT. Residues: CASSPGGGVLGNQPQHF.

This chain links TRBV6-6 with TRBJ1-1, with D possibly matching TRBD1 (5 bases). Germline V gene sequence: CDR1 MNHNY, CDR2 SVGAGI (reference sequence). CDR3 length equals 14 residues. V was trimmed by 8 bases and J by 1 base, leaving 14 bases between them. DNA of the CDR3: TGTGCCAGCGTGCCCATGGGGGGGAACACTGAAGCTTTCTTT. It yields the protein CASVPMGGNTEAFF.

The table lists this clone with a few counts. V usage is TRBV5-8 and J usage is TRBJ1-5, with D possibly being TRBD1 (6 bases). The V end was cut by 1 base, the J end by 6 bases, with 11 bases between. Germline CDR1 SGHTS, CDR2 YDEGEE. This CDR3 contains 14 residues. Written as DNA, the CDR3 is TGTGCCAGCAGCTTGTACAGGGAAGGTCAGCCCCAGCATTTT. Encoded protein: CASSLYREGQPQHF.

The chain joins TRBV5-1 to TRBJ2-5; 8 bases map to TRBD1. Losses at the gene ends were 4 bases for V and 4 bases for J; bases not matched to a gene: 12. This CDR3 has 16 amino acids. CDR1 is SGHRS, CDR2 YFSETQ, per germline. CDR3 in amino acids: CASSRLSGGTGETQYF. CDR3 nucleotides: TGCGCCAGCAGCCGACTTTCAGGGGGCACGGGAGAGACCCAGTACTTC.

This chain uses TRBV19 with TRBJ2-3; TRBD1 is a possible D gene (5 bases). V was shortened by 1 base and J by 7 bases, with 9 bases between the two germline ends. The germline gives CDR1 LNHDA, CDR2 SQIVND (reference sequence). This CDR3 contains 13 residues. The CDR3 spells CASSIVGAHTQYF. The CDR3 bases are TGTGCCAGTAGTATAGTAGGGGCACATACGCAGTATTTT.

The chain employs TRBV27 and TRBJ2-7; TRBD2 matches at 7 bases. Germline-derived CDR1 and CDR2 are MNHEY and SMNVEV (reference sequence). The CDR3 covers 13 residues. Unmatched junction bases numbered 8, after V lost 6 bases and J lost 6 bases. CDR3 region: CASSRDYVGEQYF. DNA of the CDR3: TGTGCCAGCAGCCGGGACTACGTCGGCGAGCAGTACTTC.

This rearrangement joins TRBV9 to TRBJ2-2; a possible D gene is TRBD2 (6 bases). The germline CDR1 and CDR2 sequences are SGDLS and YYNGEE. The CDR3 is made up of 15 amino acids. The ends were cut back, 4 bases at V and 7 bases at J, with 17 bases in the middle. This CDR3 reads CASSRGLLQDGELFF. The DNA of the CDR3 is TGTGCCAGCAGCCGGGGACTCCTGCAAGACGGGGAGCTGTTTTTT.

The rearrangement joins TRBV7-3 to TRBJ2-7; possibly TRBD2 for D (6 bases). The CDR3 sequence is 17 residues long. V was shortened by 2 bases and J by 7 bases, with 24 bases between the two germline ends. Per germline, CDR1 SGHTA and CDR2 FQGTGA. CDR3 in DNA: TGTGCCAGCAGCTTACAGAGCGGACTACCCACTTCTGGGGAGCAGTACTTC. Translated, it gives CASSLQSGLPTSGEQYF.

The genes are TRBV18 and TRBJ1-6; possibly TRBD1 for D (6 bases). Germline values: CDR1 KGHSH, CDR2 LQKENI. V dropped 3 bases and J dropped 8 bases, with 11 bases sitting between them. The CDR3 has 14 residues. CDR3 nucleotides: TGTGCCAGCTCACCGGCAGGGGATGATTCACCCCTCCACTTT. Its protein product is CASSPAGDDSPLHF.

This chain joins TRBV19 and TRBJ1-1, with 7 positions matching TRBD1. Germline CDR1 reads LNHDA; CDR2 reads SQIVND (reference sequence). After removal of 3 bases from V and 0 bases from J, the junction contained 13 bases not matched to a gene. The length of the CDR3 is 18 residues. The CDR3 nucleotides are TGTGCCAGTAGTATGACAGGGCCTGGGGTCGGAGTGAACACTGAAGCTTTCTTT. This codes for CASSMTGPGVGVNTEAFF.

The chain is built from TRBV6-5 and TRBJ2-7; 10 nucleotides line up with TRBD1. The germline V gene encodes CDR1 MNHEY and CDR2 SVGAGI. This CDR3 comprises 14 residues. J gave up 5 bases and V 4 bases, and 5 bases lay outside the gene matches. CDR3 in DNA: TGTGCCAGCAGTTGGCCGGGACAGGGGAACGAGCAGTACTTC. Protein sequence: CASSWPGQGNEQYF.

The V call is TRBV5-4, the J call TRBJ2-7; TRBD2 agrees at 9 bases. V dropped 0 bases and J dropped 2; count of bases not matched to a gene: 9. The CDR3 runs to 17 residues. CDR1 and CDR2 from the germline V gene are SGHNT and YYREEE (reference sequence). The CDR3 reads CASSLGGSGGSTYEQYF. The CDR3 coding sequence is TGTGCCAGCAGCTTGGGAGGTAGCGGGGGTTCCACCTACGAGCAGTACTTC.

This rearrangement joins TRBV5-4 to TRBJ2-7; D perhaps matches TRBD2 (5 bases). Germline V lookup: CDR1 SGHNT, CDR2 YYREEE (reference sequence). The CDR3 loop spans 13 amino acids. V was clipped by 2 bases and J by 4 bases, with 10 bases between them. The CDR3 here is CASSFGGDYEQYF. CDR3 sequence (DNA): TGTGCCAGCAGCTTCGGAGGTGATTACGAGCAGTACTTC.

This clone showed up just a few times. V and J are TRBV2 and TRBJ2-5, with 8 bases identical to TRBD2. V trimming: 6 bases; J trimming: 4 bases; junction bases outside the gene matches: 7. The CDR3 consists of 14 residues. Germline CDR1 reads SNHLY; CDR2 reads FYNNEI. The CDR3 nucleotides are TGTGCCAGCAGCTTGGGCGGGGGGCGAGAGACCCAGTACTTC. Amino acid sequence: CASSLGGGRETQYF.

V usage is TRBV2 and J usage is TRBJ1-2; no definite D call. V gave up 1 base and J gave up 8 bases, with 20 bases separating them. Germline V CDR1 and CDR2: SNHLY, FYNNEI. This CDR3 comprises 16 residues. The CDR3 spells CASSEVGLRSSEGYTF. As DNA, the CDR3 is TGTGCCAGCAGTGAAGTCGGTTTGAGGAGCTCAGAGGGCTACACCTTC.

The chain is built from TRBV9 and TRBJ2-3; D is perhaps TRBD2 (5 bases). V gave up 0 bases and J gave up 6 bases, with 8 bases separating them. Germline V gene sequence: CDR1 SGDLS, CDR2 YYNGEE. This CDR3 is 13 amino acids long. The CDR3 nucleotides read TGTGCCAGCAGCGTAGATCTAGCTGATACGCAGTATTTT. It codes for CASSVDLADTQYF.